Presented here are 21 T cell receptor beta chains from one specimen sequenced in a study of a mutant IDH1 vaccine in newly diagnosed glioma. Their antigens are not known. Stated time point: week 5, during vaccination. In every dose of vaccine, 300 ug of mutant IDH1 20-mer peptide was given alongside topical imiquimod. This table comes from immunoSEQ multiplex PCR, and its TCRdb copy is limited to in-frame clones, with some not included. The sample consists of 25,000 to 30,000 clones, about three quarters of them appearing once. The source material was PBMCs, sampled from a glioma patient whose treatment included an IDH1 peptide vaccine. The source is a man between 40 and 49 years old with glioma.

This clone was observed a few times. V gene TRBV5-6 combines with J gene TRBJ2-7, with D perhaps TRBD1 (6 bases). Germline lookup yields CDR1 SGHDT and CDR2 YYEEEE. The V end lost 0 bases, the J end lost 4 bases, and 14 bases lay between the germline ends. The CDR3 length is 15 residues. As DNA, the CDR3 is TGTGCCAGCAGCTTGGGCCAGGGGAATCCATACGAGCAGTACTTC. It specifies CASSLGQGNPYEQYF.

The table lists this clone with a count of one. This chain uses TRBV5-1 with TRBJ2-1; perhaps TRBD1 as D (5 bases). V lost 1 base and J 5 bases, leaving 10 bases between the germline ends. CDR1 SGHRS and CDR2 YFSETQ come from the germline V gene. CDR3 size: 14 residues. CDR3 in DNA: TGCGCCAGCAGCTTGATCGCAGGGAACAATGAGCAGTTCTTC. Translation: CASSLIAGNNEQFF.

This chain joins TRBV28 and TRBJ1-5, with D perhaps matching TRBD1 (6 bases). V was shortened by 2 bases and J by 1 base, with 12 bases between the two germline ends. The CDR3 totals 16 residues. The V gene's germline CDR1 is MDHEN and CDR2 SYDVKM. The DNA for the CDR3 is TGTGCCAGCAGTTTACATGGCAGGGGAAGCAATCAGCCCCAGCATTTT. Translation gives CASSLHGRGSNQPQHF.

The V gene is TRBV5-4, the J gene TRBJ2-5, with D possibly being TRBD2 (5 bases). The CDR3 runs to 16 residues. Between the trimmed V and J ends, which lost 6 bases and 5 bases, there was a span of 23 bases. CDR1 SGHNT and CDR2 YYREEE come from the germline V gene (reference sequence). The CDR3 nucleotides are TGTGCCAGCACCCCCCAAGCGGACCAGAGTTGGGAGACCCAGTACTTC. Translating it yields CASTPQADQSWETQYF.

The chain links TRBV13 to TRBJ1-4; maybe TRBD1 (6 bases). Trimming left V 3 bases short and J 5 bases short, with 10 bases between. The CDR3 is 14 amino acids. CDR1 and CDR2 (germline): PRHDT, FYEKMQ (reference sequence). The CDR3 here is CASSFNRVNEKLFF. In DNA, the CDR3 is TGTGCCAGCAGCTTCAACAGGGTAAATGAAAAACTGTTTTTT. Together with reference TRBV13 and TRBJ1-4, the CDR3 gives the full variable domain: AAGVIQSPRHLIKEKRETATLKCYPIPRHDTVYWYQQGPGQDPQFLISFYEKMQSDKGSIPDRFSAQQFSDYHSELNMSSLELGDSALYFCASSFNRVNEKLFFGSGTQLSVL.

This clone counts as medium-sized. V and J are TRBV5-1 and TRBJ1-1; no reliable D call. CDR1 and CDR2 from the germline V gene are SGHRS and YFSETQ. The V end was cut by 4 bases, the J end by 1 base, with 8 bases between. The CDR3 consists of 13 residues. This chain's CDR3 is CASSGSRNTEAFF. The CDR3 DNA follows: TGCGCCAGCAGCGGATCAAGGAACACTGAAGCTTTCTTT. Full variable domain (missing parts from reference TRBV5-1 and TRBJ1-1): KAGVTQTPRYLIKTRGQQVTLSCSPISGHRSVSWYQQTPGQGLQFLFEYFSETQRNKGNFPGRFSGRQFSNSRSEMNVSTLELGDSALYLCASSGSRNTEAFFGQGTRLTVV.

The chain joins TRBV11-2 to TRBJ1-5; 7 bases line up with TRBD1. The J segment lost 4 bases and the V segment lost 3 bases, leaving 12 bases of the junction unmatched. Germline assignment: CDR1 SGHAT and CDR2 FQNNGV. The CDR3 extends over 17 amino acids. The CDR3 protein is CASSLSAGGSGNQPQHF. The CDR3 region has the DNA TGTGCCAGCAGCTTGAGCGCAGGGGGATCTGGGAATCAGCCCCAGCATTTT.

The chain uses TRBV5-1 and TRBJ2-5; the D gene is possibly TRBD1 (6 bases). The J call may be mistaken, given a closer DNA end match to TRBJ2-7. The germline V gene has CDR1 SGHRS and CDR2 YFSETQ. The CDR3 sequence is 20 residues long. CDR3 residues: CASSFLLSTGPSRYSYEQYF. The CDR3 DNA reads as TGCGCCAGCAGCTTCCTCCTCTCGACAGGACCTAGCCGCTACTCCTACGAGCAGTACTTC.

The chain carries TRBV11-1 and TRBJ2-1; 8 bases are shared with TRBD1. Germline V gene sequence: CDR1 SGHAT, CDR2 FQDESV (reference sequence). CDR3 length: 14 residues. V was pared by 6 bases and J by 5 bases, with 6 bases of the junction left unmatched. CDR3 in DNA: TGTGCCAGCAGACCCAGGGGGCAACACAATGAGCAGTTCTTC. This gives the protein CASRPRGQHNEQFF. Full variable domain (outside the CDR3, taken from reference TRBV11-1 and TRBJ2-1): EAEVAQSPRYKITEKSQAVAFWCDPISGHATLYWYRQILGQGPELLVQFQDESVVDDSQLPKDRFSAERLKGVDSTLKIQPAELGDSAMYLCASRPRGQHNEQFFGPGTRLTVL.

The chain joins TRBV19 to TRBJ1-5, with unresolved D. Per the germline V gene, CDR1 is LNHDA and CDR2 is SQIVND (reference sequence). CDR3 length equals 12 residues. V lost 3 bases, J lost 10 bases, and 10 bases lay in between. CDR3 residues: CASSIGWEPQHF. DNA of the CDR3: TGTGCCAGTAGTATTGGGTGGGAACCCCAGCATTTT.

The V gene is TRBV11-3, the J gene TRBJ1-4; maybe TRBD1 (5 bases). The CDR3 loop spans 18 amino acids. Germline CDR1 reads SGHNT; CDR2 reads YENEEA. The V gene lost 3 bases and the J gene lost 5 bases, with 22 bases spanning the gap. The CDR3 nucleotides read TGTGCCAGCAGCTTGAGAATAGGAAGCGGGGCGGAAAATGAAAAACTGTTTTTT. Its protein is CASSLRIGSGAENEKLFF.

The rearrangement links TRBV5-1 to TRBJ1-1; maybe TRBD1 (6 bases). CDR1 SGHRS and CDR2 YFSETQ come from the germline V gene. With 0 bases removed from V and 6 bases from J, the gap between germline ends came to 15 bases. The CDR3 contains 15 residues. DNA of the CDR3: TGCGCCAGCAGCTTGGGTCAGGGGACGATCGCTGAAGCTTTCTTT. Translated: CASSLGQGTIAEAFF.

This rearrangement joins TRBV19 to TRBJ2-1, with 10 bases matching TRBD2. J was trimmed by 7 bases and V by 10 bases; bases with no gene match: 7. The CDR3 runs 13 residues. Germline CDR1 and CDR2: LNHDA and SQIVND (reference sequence). The chain's CDR3 is CAINSGRSNEQFF. The CDR3, as DNA: TGTGCCATAAATAGCGGGAGGAGTAATGAGCAGTTCTTC.

By its share, this clone is medium-sized. The chain links TRBV6-1 to TRBJ2-1; D remains unclear. V was clipped by 6 bases and J by 5 bases, with 8 bases between them. CDR1 and CDR2 (germline): MNHNS, SASEGT. The CDR3 consists of 12 residues. CDR3 loop: CASSPRNNEQFF. The CDR3 DNA sequence: TGTGCCAGCAGCCCCCGGAACAATGAGCAGTTCTTC.

Here the CDR3 reads CASSTQNDRAYYGYTF. The DNA for the CDR3 is TGTGCCAGTAGTACCCAAAATGACAGGGCATACTATGGCTACACCTTC. The chain has TRBV19 and TRBJ1-2, with TRBD1 matching over 7 bases. CDR1 LNHDA and CDR2 SQIVND come from the germline V gene (reference sequence). The CDR3 consists of 16 residues. V trimming: 4 bases; J trimming: 3 bases; junction bases outside the gene matches: 11.

The rearrangement uses TRBV19 and TRBJ1-2; TRBD1 matches 7 bases. Germline V gene sequence: CDR1 LNHDA, CDR2 SQIVND (reference sequence). CDR3 size: 14 residues. V lost 6 bases and J lost 3; bases outside the gene matches: 7. DNA for the CDR3: TGTGCCAGTAGCCCCAGGGGGAGTGACTATGGCTACACCTTC. Its translation is CASSPRGSDYGYTF.

V and J are TRBV29-1 and TRBJ1-2; D is possibly TRBD1 (6 bases). With 8 bases removed from V and 0 bases from J, the gap between germline ends came to 22 bases. Germline CDR1 SQVTM, CDR2 ANQGSEA. This CDR3 comprises 16 residues. CDR3 in amino acids: CSTVQGIGPANYGYTF. The CDR3 region has the DNA TGCAGCACAGTACAGGGAATCGGGCCAGCTAACTATGGCTACACCTTC.

V usage is TRBV28 and J usage is TRBJ1-3; D unclear. Trimming stripped 3 bases from V and 2 bases from J, with 14 bases between. The CDR3 totals 16 residues. CDR1 MDHEN and CDR2 SYDVKM come from the germline V gene. The CDR3 is CASSLMTADPGNTIYF. The CDR3 DNA is TGTGCCAGCAGTTTGATGACCGCCGACCCTGGAAACACCATATATTTT.

This sequence joins TRBV10-3 and TRBJ2-7; D is uncertain. The CDR3 is 12 residues long. The ends were cut back, 6 bases at V and 2 bases at J, with 8 bases in the middle. Germline CDR1 ENHRY, CDR2 SYGVKD. CDR3 residues: CAIRDRAYEQYF. CDR3 coding DNA: TGTGCCATCAGGGACCGAGCCTACGAGCAGTACTTC.

DNA of the CDR3: TGTGCCATCAGTGACGGGATTCCCTACGAGCAGTACTTC. Protein: CAISDGIPYEQYF. The rearrangement uses TRBV10-3 and TRBJ2-7, with D perhaps matching TRBD2 (5 bases). Between the trimmed V and J ends, which lost 3 bases and 2 bases, there was a span of 8 bases. This CDR3 contains 13 residues. Germline lookup yields CDR1 ENHRY and CDR2 SYGVKD.

The chain joins TRBV6-1 to TRBJ2-1, with D unresolved. The germline V gene has CDR1 MNHNS and CDR2 SASEGT. V lost 3 bases, J lost 10 bases, and 13 bases lay in between. CDR3 length equals 13 residues. DNA of the CDR3: TGTGCCAGCAGTGACAGTCCTGGGTTGGAGCAGTTCTTC. Its translation: CASSDSPGLEQFF.